Following are 3 T cell receptor beta chains from one sample sequenced in a study of somatic mutations in cytotoxic T cells in rheumatoid arthritis. Assay: immunoSEQ multiplex PCR; the TCRdb copy retains only in-frame clones and omits some. Among 20,000 or so clones listed, approximately 74% were seen once. The sample consisted of CD8+ T cells sorted from blood. The receptor source for this set is a man between 60 and 70 years old in good health.

This clone was detected only a few times. The chain employs TRBV7-9 and TRBJ2-2, with 8 bases identical to TRBD1. The V gene's germline CDR1 is SEHNR and CDR2 FQNEAQ (reference sequence). After removal of 5 bases from V and 0 bases from J, the junction contained 11 bases not matched to a gene. This CDR3 region has 18 residues. The CDR3 protein is CASSHLRTGLSNTGELFF. As DNA, the CDR3 is TGTGCCAGCAGCCACCTGCGGACAGGGCTCTCGAACACCGGGGAGCTGTTTTTT.

The chain uses TRBV5-1 and TRBJ2-1; D is unclear. V was pared by 5 bases and J by 8 bases, with 11 bases between. The length of the CDR3 is 12 residues. CDR1 and CDR2 (germline): SGHRS, YFSETQ. The CDR3: CASSYDNYEQFF. As DNA, the CDR3 is TGCGCCAGCAGTTACGACAACTATGAGCAGTTCTTC.

The chain recombines TRBV9 with TRBJ2-7; 8 bases fit TRBD2. Germline-derived CDR1 and CDR2 are SGDLS and YYNGEE. V shed 3 bases and J 4 bases; nucleotides not matched to a gene: 6. The CDR3 length is 14 residues. The chain's CDR3 is CASSAGTSRYEQYF. The DNA for the CDR3 is TGTGCCAGCAGCGCCGGGACTAGTCGGTACGAGCAGTACTTC.